The clone carrying this T cell receptor (beta chain) occurred many times. This CDR3 contains 13 residues. Trimming removed 6 bases from V and 2 bases from J; junction bases left unmatched: 4. The V gene's germline CDR1 is SGHVS and CDR2 FNYEAQ. Genomic DNA templated the TCR beta VDJ and CDR3 profiling. MiXCR, applied by TCRdb to the reads, yields one record per CDR3 protein. The sample consists of under 250,000 distinct CDR3 sequences, almost 35% of them appearing once. This specimen comes from a study of CD8+CD57+ T cells in acquired aplastic anemia. Study background: Across the sorted CD4+ and CD8+ cells, DNA amounts averaged approximately 3.1 ug. CD4+ cells from healthy donors averaged roughly 11 million reads.

The chain employs TRBV7-6 and TRBJ2-7; TRBD2 agrees at 7 bases. The sequenced sample consisted of sorted CD4+, CD8+, or CD8+CD57+ T cells (not recorded which) from PBMCs. This TCR came from a human donor in good health, serving as a control. The CDR3 loop is CASSYSGPYEQYF. The CDR3, as DNA: TGTGCCAGCAGTTATAGCGGGCCCTACGAGCAGTACTTC. Looking up the rest from reference TRBV7-6 and TRBJ2-7 gives the full variable domain: GAGVSQSPRYKVTKRGQDVALRCDPISGHVSLYWYRQALGQGPEFLTYFNYEAQQDKSGLPNDRFSAERPEGSISTLTIQRTEQRDSAMYRCASSYSGPYEQYFGPGTRLTVT.